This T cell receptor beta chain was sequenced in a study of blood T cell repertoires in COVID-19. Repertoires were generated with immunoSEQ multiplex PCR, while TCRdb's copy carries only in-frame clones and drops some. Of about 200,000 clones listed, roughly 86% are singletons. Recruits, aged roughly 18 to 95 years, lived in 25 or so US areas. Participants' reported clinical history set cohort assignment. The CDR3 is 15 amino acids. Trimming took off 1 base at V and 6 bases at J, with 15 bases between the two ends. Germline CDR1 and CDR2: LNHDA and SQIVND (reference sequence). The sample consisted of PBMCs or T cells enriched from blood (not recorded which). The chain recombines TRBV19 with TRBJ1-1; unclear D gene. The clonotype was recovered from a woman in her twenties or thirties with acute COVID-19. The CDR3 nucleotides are TGTGCCAGTAGTATAGTGGTCGCGGGGATCGCTGAAGCTTTCTTT. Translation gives CASSIVVAGIAEAFF.